This passage covers 20 T cell receptor beta chains from one sample sequenced in a study of CD8 T cells in Susac syndrome. RNA, at about 0.45 to 1 ug, was reverse transcribed with random hexamers. TCRdb passed the immunoSEQ multiplex PCR reads through MiXCR, listing each CDR3 protein once. This table holds 200,000 or so distinct CDR3 sequences, about 95% found once. Sequenced sample: CD4+ T cells from PBMCs. The source is a human donor with multiple sclerosis.

The chain couples TRBV12-3 or TRBV12-4 to TRBJ2-3; perhaps TRBD1 as D (5 bases). The CDR3 covers 14 residues. Trimming left V 2 bases short and J 4 bases short, with 10 bases between. CDR3 DNA sequence: TGTGCCAGCAGTTTAATCCAGGGCGCAGATACGCAGTATTTT. It encodes CASSLIQGADTQYF.

This chain links TRBV5-1 with TRBJ2-7; perhaps TRBD1 as D (6 bases). Deletions cut 4 bases from V and 5 bases from J, with 16 bases between. The CDR3 contains 14 residues. The germline CDR1 and CDR2 sequences are SGHRS and YFSETQ. The CDR3 is CASSQTGFLDEQYF. Here the CDR3 DNA reads TGCGCCAGCAGCCAAACAGGGTTTCTGGACGAGCAGTACTTC.

The rearrangement links TRBV3-1 to TRBJ2-7; a weak D match, TRBD1 (5 bases). The V gene's germline CDR1 is LGHDT and CDR2 YNNKEL (reference sequence). The CDR3 extends over 15 amino acids. V lost 0 bases, J lost 6 bases, and 15 bases lay in between. DNA of the CDR3: TGTGCCAGCAGCCAAGAGGGGCTACGCCTGGGCGAGCAGTACTTC. It translates to CASSQEGLRLGEQYF.

The rearrangement links TRBV20-1 to TRBJ2-5; tentatively, D is TRBD1 or TRBD2 (5 bases each). V lost 6 bases and J 5 bases, leaving 16 bases between the germline ends. This CDR3 spans 13 amino acids. Germline CDR1 DFQATT, CDR2 SNEGSKA (reference sequence). The CDR3 is CSASGTRGETQYF. CDR3 coding DNA: TGCAGTGCGAGCGGTACGAGGGGCGAGACCCAGTACTTC.

V gene TRBV6-2 or TRBV6-3 combines with J gene TRBJ1-5; D might be TRBD1 (5 bases). Germline CDR1 MNHEY, CDR2 SVGEGT. The CDR3 is made up of 15 amino acids. Trimming removed 3 bases from V and 6 bases from J, with 15 bases in between. The CDR3 protein is CASSYQGYAGQPQHF. The DNA of the CDR3 is TGTGCCAGCAGTTATCAGGGTTACGCAGGTCAGCCCCAGCATTTT.

The chain employs TRBV29-1 and TRBJ1-1, with 10 positions matching TRBD1. V was pared by 5 bases and J by 6 bases, with 12 bases of the junction left unmatched. CDR3 length: 15 residues. Germline loops: CDR1 SQVTM, CDR2 ANQGSEA. CDR3 nucleotides: TGCAGCGTTCGAGGTGGGGGACAGGGGACAGCTGAAGCTTTCTTT. Amino acid sequence: CSVRGGGQGTAEAFF.

The chain uses TRBV6-6 and TRBJ1-4, with D perhaps TRBD1 (5 bases). This CDR3 is 15 amino acids long. CDR1 MNHNY and CDR2 SVGAGI come from the germline V gene (reference sequence). V lost 2 bases and J lost 5, with 12 bases in between. CDR3 region: CASSYRGTGNEKLFF. The CDR3 DNA reads TGTGCCAGCAGTTACCGAGGGACGGGAAATGAAAAACTGTTTTTT.

The chain uses TRBV29-1 and TRBJ2-5; D may be TRBD1 or TRBD2 (5 bases each). V was pared by 7 bases and J by 7 bases, with 19 bases between. The CDR3 runs to 13 residues. CDR1 SQVTM and CDR2 ANQGSEA come from the germline V gene. The CDR3 loop is CSARWDAGGTQYF. The CDR3 region has the DNA TGCAGCGCCCGATGGGACGCCGGCGGGACCCAGTACTTC.

The chain employs TRBV27 and TRBJ2-3; D remains ambiguous. V shed 3 bases and J shed 4 bases, with 8 bases lying between them. Germline values: CDR1 MNHEY, CDR2 SMNVEV (reference sequence). This CDR3 contains 13 residues. The CDR3 loop reads CASSFWPPDTQYF. The DNA for the CDR3 is TGTGCCAGCAGTTTTTGGCCCCCAGATACGCAGTATTTT.

This chain uses TRBV5-1 with TRBJ2-3, with 10 bases lining up with TRBD2. CDR3 size: 11 residues. The germline gives CDR1 SGHRS, CDR2 YFSETQ. The chain's CDR3 is CTSGDTDTQYF. The CDR3 bases are TGCACTAGCGGGGACACAGATACGCAGTATTTT.

The V call is TRBV27, the J call TRBJ2-7; tentative D call: TRBD2 (6 bases). V shed 6 bases and J shed 5 bases, with 17 bases lying between them. The germline V gene has CDR1 MNHEY and CDR2 SMNVEV (reference sequence). This CDR3 contains 14 residues. The DNA of the CDR3 is TGTGCCAGCAGCTCTCGGGGAGGCCCCAACGAGCAGTACTTC. Translating it yields CASSSRGGPNEQYF.

This chain's CDR3 is CAWTRISGANVLTF. CDR3 bases: TGTGCCTGGACCAGGATATCTGGGGCCAACGTCCTGACTTTC. The chain uses TRBV30 and TRBJ2-6; no clear D. Trimming removed 4 bases at V and 1 base at J, with 8 bases between. The CDR3 consists of 14 residues. The V gene's germline CDR1 is GTSNPN and CDR2 SVGIG (reference sequence).

The J gene is TRBJ2-1, the V gene TRBV29-1; 9 nucleotides match TRBD2. The CDR3 contains 14 residues. CDR1 SQVTM and CDR2 ANQGSEA come from the germline V gene. Germline trimming cut 3 bases from V and 3 bases from J; bases unmatched to any gene: 3. The CDR3, as DNA: TGCAGCGTTGAGGCGGGAGGGGGCTACAATGAGCAGTTCTTC. Amino acid sequence: CSVEAGGGYNEQFF.

The chain combines TRBV20-1 with TRBJ1-1; no clear D gene. This CDR3 region has 11 residues. Trimming stripped 6 bases from V and 11 bases from J, with 16 bases between. Germline V lookup: CDR1 DFQATT, CDR2 SNEGSKA (reference sequence). CDR3 sequence reads: CSAGGEALAFF. The CDR3, as DNA: TGCAGTGCAGGTGGCGAAGCTCTGGCTTTCTTT.

This clonotype was counted once. The chain employs TRBV20-1 and TRBJ1-1; D is perhaps TRBD1 (6 bases). Germline V lookup: CDR1 DFQATT, CDR2 SNEGSKA (reference sequence). Trimming shortened V by 3 bases and J by 1 base, and 18 bases separated the two germline ends. This CDR3 has 16 residues. CDR3: CSARGFSRGSNTEAFF. The DNA for the CDR3 is TGCAGTGCTAGGGGGTTCTCCAGGGGATCGAACACTGAAGCTTTCTTT.

The chain uses TRBV18 and TRBJ2-2; 12 bases are shared with TRBD1. The CDR3 runs 17 residues. V was clipped by 6 bases and J by 5 bases; unmatched bases: 10. The germline V gene has CDR1 KGHSH and CDR2 LQKENI. In DNA, the CDR3 is TGTGCCAGCTCGCCAATCCGGGACAGGGGGCATACCGGGGAGCTGTTTTTT. It specifies CASSPIRDRGHTGELFF.

V and J are TRBV24-1 and TRBJ2-1; possibly TRBD1 for D (5 bases). Trimming removed 7 bases at V and 7 bases at J, with 13 bases between. CDR1 KGHDR and CDR2 SFDVKD come from the germline V gene. This CDR3 has 13 residues. Written as DNA, the CDR3 is TGTGCCACCAGCCCCGACAGACTGAATGAGCAGTTCTTC. It codes for CATSPDRLNEQFF.

The chain combines TRBV7-2 with TRBJ2-7; D not certain. This CDR3 spans 13 amino acids. Germline V gene sequence: CDR1 SGHTA, CDR2 FQGNSA. Trimming cost V 5 bases and J 5 bases, with 13 bases left between them. The DNA of the CDR3 is TGTGCCAGCAGCAGAACTCCGGTCCACGAGCAGTACTTC. This sequence encodes CASSRTPVHEQYF.

This sequence joins TRBV27 and TRBJ1-2; maybe TRBD1 (5 bases). V was cut by 5 bases and J by 5 bases, with 12 bases left in between. Germline CDR1 and CDR2: MNHEY and SMNVEV (reference sequence). The CDR3 is 13 amino acids. This CDR3 reads CASSMGPRYGYTF. The CDR3 nucleotides are TGTGCCAGCAGTATGGGACCTCGTTATGGCTACACCTTC.

The table lists this clonotype with a count of one. The V call is TRBV3-1, the J call TRBJ2-5; no firm D call. This CDR3 spans 14 amino acids. Germline loops: CDR1 LGHDT, CDR2 YNNKEL (reference sequence). The germline V and J ends were trimmed by 0 bases and 7 bases, with 12 bases remaining between them. CDR3 in DNA: TGTGCCAGCAGCCAAGATCGGGTCAAAGGGACCCAGTACTTC. It encodes CASSQDRVKGTQYF.